Below, 28 T cell receptor beta chains from the same sample are listed, as sequenced in a study of STAT3 mutations in large granular lymphocyte leukemia. Study-wide findings and caveats: At least one immunodominant TCR beta clonotype appeared in every T-cell large granular lymphocyte leukemia patient.

Only in-frame clones appear in the TCRdb table, and some are missing; sequencing was by immunoSEQ multiplex PCR. The sample contains around 33,000 clones, about three quarters of which appear only once. No antigen has been assigned to these receptors. Sequenced input: peripheral blood mononuclear cells. All receptors come from a woman between 45 and 60 years old with T-cell large granular lymphocyte leukemia. Some clones in this sample may be carry-over from other donors' samples.

The rearrangement joins TRBV18 to TRBJ1-5, with D unresolved. This CDR3 has 18 residues. The V gene lost 2 bases and the J gene lost 0 bases, with 17 bases spanning the gap. From germline, CDR1 is KGHSH and CDR2 LQKENI. The CDR3 loop is CASSPNLRADNSNQPQHF. DNA of the CDR3: TGTGCCAGCTCACCAAATCTCCGGGCAGACAATAGCAATCAGCCCCAGCATTTT.

The chain couples TRBV28 to TRBJ2-1, with D unresolved. The CDR3 runs to 13 residues. V was pared by 8 bases and J by 0 bases, with 8 bases between. CDR1 and CDR2 (germline): MDHEN, SYDVKM. The CDR3 region is CASGSGSYNEQFF. In DNA form, the CDR3 reads TGTGCCAGCGGAAGTGGCTCCTACAATGAGCAGTTCTTC. Full variable domain (outside the CDR3, taken from reference TRBV28 and TRBJ2-1): DVKVTQSSRYLVKRTGEKVFLECVQDMDHENMFWYRQDPGLGLRLIYFSYDVKMKEKGDIPEGYSVSREKKERFSLILESASTNQTSMYLCASGSGSYNEQFFGPGTRLTVL.

The chain has TRBV7-9 and TRBJ2-3; tentatively, D is TRBD1 (6 bases). Germline loops: CDR1 SEHNR, CDR2 FQNEAQ (reference sequence). This CDR3 comprises 15 residues. Trimming took off 4 bases at V and 0 bases at J, with 11 bases between the two ends. DNA of the CDR3: TGTGCCAGCAGCTCATCGACAGGAAGCACAGATACGCAGTATTTT. This encodes CASSSSTGSTDTQYF. Filled out from reference TRBV7-9 and TRBJ2-3, the complete variable domain reads DTGVSQNPRHKITKRGQNVTFRCDPISEHNRLYWYRQTLGQGPEFLTYFQNEAQLEKSRLLSDRFSAERPKGSFSTLEIQRTEQGDSAMYLCASSSSTGSTDTQYFGPGTRLTVL.

V is TRBV7-2 and J is TRBJ2-2, with D uncertain. CDR3 length equals 13 residues. V shed 2 bases and J shed 5 bases, with 6 bases lying between them. Germline V gives CDR1 SGHTA, CDR2 FQGNSA. CDR3 nucleotides: TGTGCCAGCAGCTTATTTCTGACCGGGGAGCTGTTTTTT. It encodes CASSLFLTGELFF.

This chain links TRBV14 with TRBJ1-2; D is undetermined. The CDR3 is 13 amino acids. The V and J ends lost 1 base and 8 bases respectively, with 11 bases between them. Looked up from germline, CDR1 is SGHDN and CDR2 is FVKESK. The CDR3 coding sequence is TGTGCCAGCAGCCAAGCTCGATGGGAGGGCTACACCTTC. Its translation: CASSQARWEGYTF.

The CDR3 nucleotides read TGTGCCAGCAGCTTAACTCCTGGGCAGGGATTGAGGGCCACTGAAGCTTTCTTT. Its protein product is CASSLTPGQGLRATEAFF. The chain is built from TRBV7-9 and TRBJ1-1; the D gene is possibly TRBD1 (5 bases). The V end was cut by 2 bases, the J end by 4 bases, with 23 bases between. The CDR3 is 18 amino acids. Germline lookup yields CDR1 SEHNR and CDR2 FQNEAQ (reference sequence).

The genes are TRBV5-1 and TRBJ2-2; D is uncertain. Trimming stripped 6 bases from V and 6 bases from J, with 12 bases between. The CDR3 runs 13 residues. Germline V gene data show CDR1 as SGHRS and CDR2 as YFSETQ. CDR3 region: CASMWRPSGELFF. The CDR3, as DNA: TGCGCCAGCATGTGGCGGCCCTCCGGGGAGCTGTTTTTT.

The sample holds one count of this clone. DNA for the CDR3: TGCAGCGTTGAAGTCTTATCCGGGGGTCGTGGCTACACCTTC. This codes for CSVEVLSGGRGYTF. The V gene is TRBV29-1, the J gene TRBJ1-2; maybe TRBD1 (5 bases). This CDR3 spans 14 amino acids. Deletions cut 1 base from V and 7 bases from J, with 16 bases between. Germline assignment: CDR1 SQVTM and CDR2 ANQGSEA.

This chain links TRBV29-1 with TRBJ1-4; no clear D. Germline V CDR1 and CDR2: SQVTM, ANQGSEA. The CDR3 has 13 amino acids. Trimming removed 4 bases at V and 0 bases at J, with 6 bases between. The CDR3 nucleotides are TGCAGCGTTGTGGGATCAACTAATGAAAAACTGTTTTTT. Its translation is CSVVGSTNEKLFF. Supplemented by reference TRBV29-1 and TRBJ1-4, the full variable domain reads SAVISQKPSRDICQRGTSLTIQCQVDSQVTMMFWYRQQPGQSLTLIATANQGSEATYESGFVIDKFPISRPNLTFSTLTVSNMSPEDSSIYLCSVVGSTNEKLFFGSGTQLSVL.

CDR3 amino acids: CASSQGPAGGDGYGYTF. Written as DNA, the CDR3 is TGCGCCAGCAGCCAAGGACCGGCAGGGGGCGATGGCTATGGCTACACCTTC. The rearrangement joins TRBV4-1 to TRBJ1-2; 8 bases are shared with TRBD1. V lost 1 base to trimming and J lost 4 bases; unmatched junction nucleotides: 11. CDR3 length equals 17 residues. CDR1 MGHRA and CDR2 YSYEKL come from the germline V gene.

The rearrangement joins TRBV6-5 to TRBJ1-1, with 7 bases that match TRBD1. The CDR3 consists of 14 residues. With 7 bases clipped from V and 5 bases from J, the junction kept 10 bases outside the gene matches. Germline CDR1 MNHEY, CDR2 SVGAGI. The CDR3 sequence: CASTREGAGTEAFF. CDR3 DNA sequence: TGTGCCAGCACCAGAGAGGGGGCGGGTACTGAAGCTTTCTTT.

The gene calls are TRBV7-9 and TRBJ1-1, with D hard to call. The V and J ends lost 2 bases and 1 base respectively, with 11 bases between them. The CDR3 totals 15 residues. Germline V lookup: CDR1 SEHNR, CDR2 FQNEAQ (reference sequence). The CDR3 DNA is TGTGCCAGCAGCTTATGGGCAGGATCGAACACTGAAGCTTTCTTT. Translated, it gives CASSLWAGSNTEAFF.

This sequence joins TRBV4-2 and TRBJ1-5; maybe TRBD1 (5 bases). The CDR3 contains 16 residues. V was clipped by 0 bases and J by 5 bases, with 14 bases between them. In germline, CDR1 is LGHNA, CDR2 YNFKEQ. CDR3 in DNA: TGTGCCAGCAGCCAAGATAACCAGGGCGGTTATCAGCCCCAGCATTTT. It encodes CASSQDNQGGYQPQHF.

The chain joins TRBV16 to TRBJ1-2, with D hard to call. The CDR3 runs to 13 residues. The germline gives CDR1 KGHSY, CDR2 FQNENV. V was cut by 2 bases and J by 0 bases, with 4 bases left in between. CDR3 DNA: TGTGCCAGCAGCCAACGTCCTAACTATGGCTACACCTTC. It yields the protein CASSQRPNYGYTF.

The chain joins TRBV15 to TRBJ2-7; D ambiguous. In germline, CDR1 is LNHNV, CDR2 YYDKDF (reference sequence). The ends were cut back, 0 bases at V and 2 bases at J, with 11 bases in the middle. This CDR3 contains 15 residues. CDR3 amino acids: CATSRDTVAPYEQYF. CDR3 nucleotide sequence: TGTGCCACCAGCAGAGACACGGTGGCGCCCTACGAGCAGTACTTC.

A single count supports this clone. The sample contains more than one DNA sequence encoding this CDR3. DNA of the CDR3: TGTGCCAGCTCACCAGGGGATCAGCCCCAGCATTTT. It specifies CASSPGDQPQHF. The chain links TRBV18 to TRBJ1-5; D is uncertain. CDR1 is KGHSH and CDR2 is LQKENI in the germline V gene. CDR3 length: 12 residues. V dropped 2 bases and J dropped 5 bases, with 4 bases sitting between them. Based on the CDR3 plus reference TRBV18 and TRBJ1-5, the full variable domain is NAGVMQNPRHLVRRRGQEARLRCSPMKGHSHVYWYRQLPEEGLKFMVYLQKENIIDESGMPKERFSAEFPKEGPSILRIQQVVRGDSAAYFCASSPGDQPQHFGDGTRLSIL.

This clone was observed a handful of times. The chain couples TRBV27 to TRBJ2-7; D could derive from TRBD1 or TRBD2 (5 bases each). This CDR3 contains 14 residues. Looked up from germline, CDR1 is MNHEY and CDR2 is SMNVEV (reference sequence). V was shortened by 3 bases and J by 1 base, with 10 bases between the two germline ends. For the CDR3, the DNA is TGTGCCAGCAGTTTTCGGGACGGTTCCTACGAGCAGTACTTC. Protein: CASSFRDGSYEQYF.

The rearrangement joins TRBV18 to TRBJ2-5, with TRBD1 matching over 9 bases. With 6 bases clipped from V and 4 bases from J, the junction kept 6 bases outside the gene matches. The germline V gene has CDR1 KGHSH and CDR2 LQKENI. The CDR3 is 14 amino acids. CDR3 loop: CASSRQGVGETQYF. The CDR3 nucleotides read TGTGCCAGCTCGCGACAGGGGGTAGGAGAGACCCAGTACTTC.

V is TRBV30 and J is TRBJ1-3, with unresolved D. The CDR3 loop spans 12 amino acids. Trimming stripped 1 base from V and 11 bases from J, with 12 bases between. From germline, CDR1 is GTSNPN and CDR2 SVGIG (reference sequence). The CDR3 protein is CAWSGAVASIYF. The DNA for the CDR3 is TGTGCCTGGAGTGGGGCAGTGGCCTCCATATATTTT.

This clone was detected a few times. The rearrangement joins TRBV5-1 to TRBJ1-5; D gene ambiguous. The CDR3 is made up of 13 amino acids. CDR1 and CDR2 from the germline V gene are SGHRS and YFSETQ. Trimming pared 0 bases from V and 4 bases from J, leaving 5 bases between. The CDR3 reads CASSLDWNQPQHF. The CDR3 DNA reads as TGCGCCAGCAGCTTGGACTGGAATCAGCCCCAGCATTTT.

As concerns this clone: One end of the junction does not line up with germline, which may come from a read error. This chain joins TRBV19 and TRBJ1-2; 8 nucleotides align to TRBD1. Germline V CDR1 and CDR2: LNHDA, SQIVND (reference sequence). The CDR3 is 14 residues long. The CDR3 here is CASSLDRGKSGYTF. The CDR3 DNA sequence: TGTGCCAGTAGTCTAGACAGGGGAAAGAGTGGCTACACCTTC. The full variable domain, rest sourced from reference TRBV19 and TRBJ1-2, is DGGITQSPKYLFRKEGQNVTLSCEQNLNHDAMYWYRQDPGQGLRLIYYSQIVNDFQKGDIAEGYSVSREKKESFPLTVTSAQKNPTAFYLCASSLDRGKSGYTFGSGTRLTVV.

The chain has TRBV6-5 and TRBJ2-1, with D possibly TRBD1 on 5 matching bases. The CDR3 is 12 amino acids. Trimming cost V 7 bases and J 6 bases, with 10 bases left between them. CDR1 and CDR2 from the germline V gene are MNHEY and SVGAGI. The chain's CDR3 is CASIGAGNEQFF. CDR3 coding DNA: TGTGCCAGCATTGGGGCAGGCAATGAGCAGTTCTTC.

The rearrangement links TRBV30 to TRBJ2-7, with D perhaps assigned TRBD1 or TRBD2 (6 bases each). V lost 2 bases to trimming and J lost 3 bases, with 11 bases between them. In germline, CDR1 is GTSNPN, CDR2 SVGIG (reference sequence). The CDR3 spans 13 residues. The CDR3 region has the DNA TGTGCCTGGAGTAAGGGGGGAATCTACGAGCAGTACTTC. Protein: CAWSKGGIYEQYF.

V usage is TRBV7-2 and J usage is TRBJ2-1; 9 positions match TRBD2. The ends lost 5 bases at V and 8 bases at J; junction bases unmatched: 16. Germline CDR1 is SGHTA and CDR2 is FQGNSA. CDR3 size: 17 residues. The CDR3 reads CASSPSLGTSRWHEQFF. DNA for the CDR3: TGTGCCAGCAGCCCGTCCCTCGGGACTAGCAGGTGGCATGAGCAGTTCTTC.

The gene calls are TRBV5-1 and TRBJ2-7, with a tentative D call TRBD2 (6 bases). The germline V gene encodes CDR1 SGHRS and CDR2 YFSETQ. The length of the CDR3 is 15 residues. V lost 3 bases to trimming and J lost 0 bases, with 13 bases between them. In nucleotides, the CDR3 is TGCGCCAGCAGCTCGGACTACCAGCTCTCCTACGAGCAGTACTTC. As protein: CASSSDYQLSYEQYF.

The V gene is TRBV18, the J gene TRBJ1-5; the match to TRBD1 covers 10 bases. Per germline, CDR1 KGHSH and CDR2 LQKENI. The CDR3 has 14 amino acids. The trim removed 8 bases at V and 6 bases at J, leaving 7 bases unmatched. The CDR3 DNA follows: TGTGCCAGCCCAAAAGGACAGGGGGGTCAGCCCCAGCATTTT. It encodes CASPKGQGGQPQHF.

V usage is TRBV18 and J usage is TRBJ1-2; D remains ambiguous. The V end lost 6 bases, the J end lost 6 bases, and 14 bases lay between the germline ends. Germline V gene sequence: CDR1 KGHSH, CDR2 LQKENI. This CDR3 has 13 amino acids. The CDR3 DNA sequence: TGTGCCAGCTCCCCAGGACTGATCGATGGCTACACCTTC. Protein sequence: CASSPGLIDGYTF.

This clone appeared once. The J gene is TRBJ2-7, the V gene TRBV7-9; either TRBD1 or TRBD2 may supply D (5 bases each). Germline V lookup: CDR1 SEHNR, CDR2 FQNEAQ (reference sequence). The germline V and J ends were trimmed by 3 bases and 2 bases, with 11 bases remaining between them. The CDR3 covers 14 residues. CDR3 sequence reads: CASSLGTVPYEQYF. In DNA form, the CDR3 reads TGTGCCAGCAGCTTGGGGACGGTTCCCTACGAGCAGTACTTC.